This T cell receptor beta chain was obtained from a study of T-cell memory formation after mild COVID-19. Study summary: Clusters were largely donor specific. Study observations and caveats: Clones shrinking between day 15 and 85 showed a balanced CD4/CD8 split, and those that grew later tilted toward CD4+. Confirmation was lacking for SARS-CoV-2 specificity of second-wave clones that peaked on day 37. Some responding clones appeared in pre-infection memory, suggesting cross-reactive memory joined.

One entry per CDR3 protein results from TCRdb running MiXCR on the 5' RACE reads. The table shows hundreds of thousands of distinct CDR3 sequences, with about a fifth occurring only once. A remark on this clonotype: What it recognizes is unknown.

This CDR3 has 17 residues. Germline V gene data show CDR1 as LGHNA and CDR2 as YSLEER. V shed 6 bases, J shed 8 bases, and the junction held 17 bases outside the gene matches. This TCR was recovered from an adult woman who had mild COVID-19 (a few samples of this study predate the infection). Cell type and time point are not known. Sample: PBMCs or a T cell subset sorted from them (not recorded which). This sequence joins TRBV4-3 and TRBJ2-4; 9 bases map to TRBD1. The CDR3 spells CASSPRPPGTGSDIQYF. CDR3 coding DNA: TGCGCCAGCAGTCCTAGGCCCCCCGGGACAGGGTCGGACATTCAGTACTTC.